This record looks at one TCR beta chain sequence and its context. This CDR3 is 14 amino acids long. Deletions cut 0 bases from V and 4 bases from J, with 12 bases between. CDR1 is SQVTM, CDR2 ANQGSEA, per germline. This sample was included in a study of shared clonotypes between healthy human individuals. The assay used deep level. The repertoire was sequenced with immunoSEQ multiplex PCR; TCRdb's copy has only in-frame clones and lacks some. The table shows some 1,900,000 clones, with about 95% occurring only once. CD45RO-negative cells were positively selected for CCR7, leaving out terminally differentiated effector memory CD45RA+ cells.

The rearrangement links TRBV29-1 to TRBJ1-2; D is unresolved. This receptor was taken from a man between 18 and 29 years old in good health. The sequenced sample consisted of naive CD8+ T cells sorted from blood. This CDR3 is CSVEDPGSFYGYTF. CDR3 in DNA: TGCAGCGTTGAAGACCCGGGCTCCTTCTATGGCTACACCTTC.